The clone carrying this T cell receptor beta chain was found once. The sample is drawn from a study of blood T cells in healthy people across ages. The use of a sample-barcoded 5' primer and a J-beta primer mix characterized a second PCR of about 7 to 12 cycles. TCRdb analysed the 5' RACE reads with MiXCR anew, one entry per CDR3 protein. The sample lists over a million distinct CDR3 sequences, over 35% occurring once. The receptor's source is a woman in her sixties in good health. Material for sequencing was blood.

CDR3 DNA sequence: TGTGCCAGCAGTTTAGGACAGGGGAACGGGGAGCTGTTTTTT. Translated, it gives CASSLGQGNGELFF. The chain uses TRBV28 and TRBJ2-2; 9 bases are shared with TRBD1. There are 14 residues in the CDR3. CDR1 is MDHEN, CDR2 SYDVKM, per germline. The junction had 2 bases not matched to a gene; V was cut back by 2 bases and J by 7 bases.